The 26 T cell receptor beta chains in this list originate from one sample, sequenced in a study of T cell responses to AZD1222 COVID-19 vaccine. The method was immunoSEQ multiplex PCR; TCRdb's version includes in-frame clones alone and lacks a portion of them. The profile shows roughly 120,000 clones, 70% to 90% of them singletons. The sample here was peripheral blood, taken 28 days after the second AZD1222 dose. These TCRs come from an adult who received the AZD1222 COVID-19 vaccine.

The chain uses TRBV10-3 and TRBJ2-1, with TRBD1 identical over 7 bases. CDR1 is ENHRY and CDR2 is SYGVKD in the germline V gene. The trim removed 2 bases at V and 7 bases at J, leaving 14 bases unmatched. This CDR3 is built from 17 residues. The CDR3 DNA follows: TGTGCCATCAGTGAGACTGACGTCAGGGGGTTGGGGAATGAGCAGTTCTTC. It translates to CAISETDVRGLGNEQFF.

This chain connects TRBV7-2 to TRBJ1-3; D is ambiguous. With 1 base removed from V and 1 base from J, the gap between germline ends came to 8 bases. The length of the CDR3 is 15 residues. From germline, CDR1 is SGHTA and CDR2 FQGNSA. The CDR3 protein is CASSLGRSSGNTIYF. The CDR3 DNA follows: TGTGCCAGCAGCTTAGGTCGATCATCTGGAAACACCATATATTTT.

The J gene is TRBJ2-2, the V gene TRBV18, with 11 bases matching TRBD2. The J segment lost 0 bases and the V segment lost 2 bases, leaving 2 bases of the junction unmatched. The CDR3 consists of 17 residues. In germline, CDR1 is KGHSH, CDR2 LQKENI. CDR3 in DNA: TGTGCCAGCTCACCAACACTAGCGGGGGCGAACACCGGGGAGCTGTTTTTT. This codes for CASSPTLAGANTGELFF. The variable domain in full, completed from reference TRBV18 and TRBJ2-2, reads NAGVMQNPRHLVRRRGQEARLRCSPMKGHSHVYWYRQLPEEGLKFMVYLQKENIIDESGMPKERFSAEFPKEGPSILRIQQVVRGDSAAYFCASSPTLAGANTGELFFGEGSRLTVL.

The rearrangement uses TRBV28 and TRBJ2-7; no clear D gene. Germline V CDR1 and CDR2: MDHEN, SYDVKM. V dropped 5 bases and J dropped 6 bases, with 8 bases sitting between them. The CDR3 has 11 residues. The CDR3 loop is CASSDIVEQYF. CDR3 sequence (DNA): TGTGCCAGCAGTGATATTGTCGAGCAGTACTTC.

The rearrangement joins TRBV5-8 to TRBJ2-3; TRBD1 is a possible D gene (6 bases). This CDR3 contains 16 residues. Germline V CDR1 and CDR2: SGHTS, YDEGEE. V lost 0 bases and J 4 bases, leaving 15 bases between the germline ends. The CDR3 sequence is CASSLAPQGSPDTQYF. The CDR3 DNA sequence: TGTGCCAGCAGCTTGGCCCCTCAGGGGAGCCCAGATACGCAGTATTTT.

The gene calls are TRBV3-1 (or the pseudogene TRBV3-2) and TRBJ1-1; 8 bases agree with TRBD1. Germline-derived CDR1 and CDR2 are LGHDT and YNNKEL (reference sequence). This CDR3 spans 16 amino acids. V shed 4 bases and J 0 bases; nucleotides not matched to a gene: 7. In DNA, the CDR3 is TGTGCCAGCAGCCGAGGACAGGGAGTGCTGAACACTGAAGCTTTCTTT. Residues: CASSRGQGVLNTEAFF.

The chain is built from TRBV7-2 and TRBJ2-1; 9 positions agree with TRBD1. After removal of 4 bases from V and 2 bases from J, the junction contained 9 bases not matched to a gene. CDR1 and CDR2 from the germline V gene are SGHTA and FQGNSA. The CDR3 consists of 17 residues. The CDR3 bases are TGTGCCAGCAGCTCCCCCCGGGACAGGGTTGCCTACAATGAGCAGTTCTTC. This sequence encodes CASSSPRDRVAYNEQFF.

The CDR3: CASTPRATNYGYTF. The CDR3 coding sequence is TGTGCCAGCACCCCCAGGGCCACAAACTATGGCTACACCTTC. This chain connects TRBV6-5 to TRBJ1-2; D perhaps matches TRBD1 (5 bases). This CDR3 is built from 14 residues. V was cut by 7 bases and J by 2 bases, with 14 bases left in between. CDR1 is MNHEY, CDR2 SVGAGI, per germline.

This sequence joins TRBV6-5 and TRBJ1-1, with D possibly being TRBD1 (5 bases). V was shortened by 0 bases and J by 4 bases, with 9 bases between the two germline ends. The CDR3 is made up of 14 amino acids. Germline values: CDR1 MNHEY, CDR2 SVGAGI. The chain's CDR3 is CASSYSIRVTEAFF. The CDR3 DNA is TGTGCCAGCAGTTACTCGATCAGGGTCACTGAAGCTTTCTTT.

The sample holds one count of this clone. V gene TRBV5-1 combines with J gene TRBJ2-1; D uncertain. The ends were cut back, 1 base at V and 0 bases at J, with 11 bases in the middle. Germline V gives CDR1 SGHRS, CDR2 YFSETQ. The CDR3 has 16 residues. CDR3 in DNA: TGCGCCAGCAGCTTGACGGCAGTCAGCTCCTACAATGAGCAGTTCTTC. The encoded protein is CASSLTAVSSYNEQFF.

The CDR3 coding sequence is TGTGCCAGCAGCCAAATTGGGACAGACTGGGAAGCTTTCTTT. Its protein product is CASSQIGTDWEAFF. The chain has TRBV14 and TRBJ1-1; 7 bases align to TRBD1. The CDR3 is made up of 14 amino acids. J lost 8 bases, V lost 2 bases, and 8 bases had no gene match. Germline CDR1 and CDR2: SGHDN and FVKESK.

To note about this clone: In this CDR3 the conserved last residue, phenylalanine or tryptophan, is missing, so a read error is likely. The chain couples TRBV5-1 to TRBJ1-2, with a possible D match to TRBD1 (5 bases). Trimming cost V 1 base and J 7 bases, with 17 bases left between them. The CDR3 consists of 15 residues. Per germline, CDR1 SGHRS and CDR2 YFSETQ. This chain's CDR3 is CASSLINVGESGYTL. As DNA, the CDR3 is TGCGCCAGCAGCTTGATTAACGTGGGGGAGTCTGGCTACACCCTC.

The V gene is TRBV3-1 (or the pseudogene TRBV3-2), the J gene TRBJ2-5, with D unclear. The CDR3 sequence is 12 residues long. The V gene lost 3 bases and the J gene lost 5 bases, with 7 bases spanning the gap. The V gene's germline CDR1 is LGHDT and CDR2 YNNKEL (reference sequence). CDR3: CASSHLGETQYF. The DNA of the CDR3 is TGTGCCAGCAGCCATCTCGGTGAGACCCAGTACTTC.

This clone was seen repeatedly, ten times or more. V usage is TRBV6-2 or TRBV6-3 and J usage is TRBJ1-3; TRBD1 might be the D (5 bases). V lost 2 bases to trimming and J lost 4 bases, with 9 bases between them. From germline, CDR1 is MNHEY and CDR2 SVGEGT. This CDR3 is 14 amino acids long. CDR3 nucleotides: TGTGCCAGCAGTTACCGGGGGATCGGAAACACCATATATTTT. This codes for CASSYRGIGNTIYF.

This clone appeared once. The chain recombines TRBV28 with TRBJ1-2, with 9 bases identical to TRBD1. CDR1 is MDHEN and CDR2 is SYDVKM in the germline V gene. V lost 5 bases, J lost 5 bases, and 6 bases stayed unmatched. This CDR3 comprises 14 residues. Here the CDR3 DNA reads TGTGCCAGCAGTACCGCCGGGACAGGGTATGGCTACACCTTC. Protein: CASSTAGTGYGYTF.

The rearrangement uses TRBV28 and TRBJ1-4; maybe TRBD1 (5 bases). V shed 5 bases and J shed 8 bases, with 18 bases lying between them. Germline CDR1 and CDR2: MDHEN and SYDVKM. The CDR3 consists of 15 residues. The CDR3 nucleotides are TGTGCCAGCAGTACCGAGCCGGGGGAAGGGGAAAAACTGTTTTTT. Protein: CASSTEPGEGEKLFF.

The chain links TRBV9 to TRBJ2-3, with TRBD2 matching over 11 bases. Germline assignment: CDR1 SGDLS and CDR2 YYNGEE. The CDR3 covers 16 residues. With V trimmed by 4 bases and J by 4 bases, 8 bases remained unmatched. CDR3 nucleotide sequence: TGTGCCAGCAGCCCTTTTAGCGGGGGGGCCGCAGATACGCAGTATTTT. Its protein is CASSPFSGGAADTQYF.

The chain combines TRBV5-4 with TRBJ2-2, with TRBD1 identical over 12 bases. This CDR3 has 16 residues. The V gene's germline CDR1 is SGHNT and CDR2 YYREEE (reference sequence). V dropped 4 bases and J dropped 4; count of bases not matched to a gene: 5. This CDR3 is CASSKGQGAVTGELFF. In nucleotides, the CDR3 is TGTGCCAGCAGCAAGGGACAGGGGGCGGTCACCGGGGAGCTGTTTTTT.

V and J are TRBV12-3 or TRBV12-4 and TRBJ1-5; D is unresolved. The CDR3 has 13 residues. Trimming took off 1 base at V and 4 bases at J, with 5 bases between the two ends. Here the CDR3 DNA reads TGTGCCAGCAGTTTAGTCGGAAATCAGCCCCAGCATTTT. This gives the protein CASSLVGNQPQHF.

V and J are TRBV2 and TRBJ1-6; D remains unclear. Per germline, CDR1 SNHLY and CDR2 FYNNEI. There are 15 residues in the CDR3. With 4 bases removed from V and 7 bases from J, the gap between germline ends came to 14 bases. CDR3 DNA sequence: TGTGCCAGCAGTGGGGCGAGGACCCCCAATTCACCCCTCCACTTT. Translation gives CASSGARTPNSPLHF.

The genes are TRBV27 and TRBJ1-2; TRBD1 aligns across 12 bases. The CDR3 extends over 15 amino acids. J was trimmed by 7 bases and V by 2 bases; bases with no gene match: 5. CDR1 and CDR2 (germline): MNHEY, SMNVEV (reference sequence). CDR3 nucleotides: TGTGCCAGCAGTTTACAGGGACAGGGGGCTCGTGGCTACACCTTC. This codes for CASSLQGQGARGYTF.

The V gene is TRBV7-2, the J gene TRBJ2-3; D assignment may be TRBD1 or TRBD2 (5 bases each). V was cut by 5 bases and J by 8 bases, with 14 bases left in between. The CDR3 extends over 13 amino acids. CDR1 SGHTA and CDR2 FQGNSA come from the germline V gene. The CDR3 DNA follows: TGTGCCAGCAGCGAGGGGACCGTAGGTACGCAGTATTTT. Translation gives CASSEGTVGTQYF.

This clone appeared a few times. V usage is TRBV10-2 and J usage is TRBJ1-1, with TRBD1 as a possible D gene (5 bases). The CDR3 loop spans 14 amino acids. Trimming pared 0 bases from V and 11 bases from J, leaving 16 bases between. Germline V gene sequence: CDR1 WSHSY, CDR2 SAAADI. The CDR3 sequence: CASSESGGGLEAFF. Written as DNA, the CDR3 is TGCGCCAGCAGTGAGTCGGGGGGGGGACTTGAGGCTTTCTTT.

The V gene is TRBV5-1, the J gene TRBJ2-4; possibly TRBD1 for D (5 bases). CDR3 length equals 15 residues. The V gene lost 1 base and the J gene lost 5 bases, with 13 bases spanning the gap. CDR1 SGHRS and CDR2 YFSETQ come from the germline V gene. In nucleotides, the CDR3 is TGCGCCAGCAGCTTGCTGGCAGGGTCGGAAAACATTCAGTACTTC. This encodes CASSLLAGSENIQYF.

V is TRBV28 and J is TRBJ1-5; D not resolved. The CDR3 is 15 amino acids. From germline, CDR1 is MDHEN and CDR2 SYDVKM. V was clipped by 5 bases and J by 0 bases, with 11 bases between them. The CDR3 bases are TGTGCCAGCAGTCGTCACTCCTCTAGCAATCAGCCCCAGCATTTT. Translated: CASSRHSSSNQPQHF. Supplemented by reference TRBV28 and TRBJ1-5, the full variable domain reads DVKVTQSSRYLVKRTGEKVFLECVQDMDHENMFWYRQDPGLGLRLIYFSYDVKMKEKGDIPEGYSVSREKKERFSLILESASTNQTSMYLCASSRHSSSNQPQHFGDGTRLSIL.

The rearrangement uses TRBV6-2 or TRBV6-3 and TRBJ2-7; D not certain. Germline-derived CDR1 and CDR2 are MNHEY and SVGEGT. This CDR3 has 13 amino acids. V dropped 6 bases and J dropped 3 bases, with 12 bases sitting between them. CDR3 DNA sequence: TGTGCCAGCAGCGATCCCGCGGTCTACGAGCAGTACTTC. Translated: CASSDPAVYEQYF.